Below, 24 T cell receptor beta chains from the same sample are listed, as sequenced in a study of cytomegalovirus exposure and HLA in healthy donors. With 60 Vbeta and 13 Jbeta primers, the PCR was carried out. Repertoires were generated with immunoSEQ multiplex PCR, while TCRdb's copy carries only in-frame clones and drops some. There are about 94,000 clones in the sample; 70% to 85% occur only once, and approximately 10% lies in the top ten. Sequenced material: PBMCs. The receptors were sampled from a human donor in good health.

This clone was observed a few times. V usage is TRBV28 and J usage is TRBJ2-1, with 8 bases aligning to TRBD2. In germline, CDR1 is MDHEN, CDR2 SYDVKM. Trimming at V came to 2 bases and at J to 5 bases, leaving 5 bases not matched to a gene. The CDR3 sequence is 15 residues long. The CDR3 is CASSLLISGNNEQFF. The CDR3 coding sequence is TGTGCCAGCAGTTTACTGATTAGCGGGAACAATGAGCAGTTCTTC.

The V and J genes are TRBV12-5 and TRBJ1-1; D is unresolved. V was shortened by 1 base and J by 1 base, with 4 bases between the two germline ends. Per germline, CDR1 LGHNT and CDR2 FRNRAP. The CDR3 has 13 amino acids. The CDR3: CASGLGQNTEAFF. CDR3 coding DNA: TGTGCTAGTGGTTTGGGACAGAACACTGAAGCTTTCTTT.

The chain recombines TRBV18 with TRBJ1-1; D is uncertain. The CDR3 is 13 amino acids. Trimming shortened V by 4 bases and J by 1 base, and 7 bases separated the two germline ends. Germline loops: CDR1 KGHSH, CDR2 LQKENI. The CDR3 loop is CASSRAGNTEAFF. The CDR3 nucleotides are TGTGCCAGCTCACGAGCAGGGAACACTGAAGCTTTCTTT.

The CDR3 DNA reads as TGTGCCAGTAGTATAGTCGGGTCGGACACTGAAGCTTTCTTT. Residues: CASSIVGSDTEAFF. The genes are TRBV19 and TRBJ1-1; D uncertain. This CDR3 spans 14 amino acids. CDR1 LNHDA and CDR2 SQIVND come from the germline V gene (reference sequence). V gave up 1 base and J gave up 3 bases, with 9 bases separating them.

The chain uses TRBV5-4 and TRBJ2-1; perhaps TRBD2 as D (5 bases). V dropped 3 bases and J dropped 9 bases, with 10 bases sitting between them. The germline V gene encodes CDR1 SGHNT and CDR2 YYREEE (reference sequence). This CDR3 region has 12 residues. CDR3: CASSSEAVEQFF. The DNA for the CDR3 is TGTGCCAGCAGCTCGGAAGCGGTTGAGCAGTTCTTC.

The table lists this clone with a count of one. CDR3 in DNA: TGCGCCAGCAGCCAAGTGGGGGCCTCCTACGAGCAGTACTTC. Its translation is CASSQVGASYEQYF. This chain links TRBV4-1 with TRBJ2-7; weak D call: TRBD1 (6 bases). CDR1 is MGHRA and CDR2 is YSYEKL in the germline V gene. V dropped 1 base and J dropped 0 bases, with 7 bases sitting between them. The CDR3 covers 14 residues.

V usage is TRBV15 and J usage is TRBJ2-5; weak D call: TRBD2 (6 bases). The germline CDR1 and CDR2 sequences are LNHNV and YYDKDF (reference sequence). This CDR3 comprises 14 residues. V was cut by 1 base and J by 5 bases, with 11 bases left in between. The CDR3 reads CATSRVGREETQYF. The CDR3 DNA follows: TGTGCCACCAGCAGAGTGGGTCGGGAGGAGACCCAGTACTTC. Drawing the rest from reference TRBV15 and TRBJ2-5, the complete variable domain is DAMVIQNPRYQVTQFGKPVTLSCSQTLNHNVMYWYQQKSSQAPKLLFHYYDKDFNNEADTPDNFQSRRPNTSFCFLDIRSPGLGDTAMYLCATSRVGREETQYFGPGTRLLVL.

This clone was counted a few times. This sequence joins TRBV5-6 and TRBJ1-3, with a tentative D call TRBD1 (5 bases). The CDR3 loop spans 16 amino acids. CDR1 SGHDT and CDR2 YYEEEE come from the germline V gene. V was cut by 5 bases and J by 3 bases, with 18 bases left in between. CDR3 region: CASSSWGAGDGNTIYF. The DNA for the CDR3 is TGTGCCAGCAGTTCTTGGGGTGCGGGGGATGGAAACACCATATATTTT.

The chain is built from TRBV29-1 and TRBJ1-1; 8 bases match TRBD1. The CDR3 extends over 13 amino acids. Losses at the gene ends were 4 bases for V and 9 bases for J; bases not matched to a gene: 10. Germline V gene data show CDR1 as SQVTM and CDR2 as ANQGSEA. CDR3 sequence: CSVGGPWDRQAFF. The CDR3 DNA reads TGCAGCGTTGGGGGTCCCTGGGACAGGCAAGCTTTCTTT.

This clone was recorded a few times. The chain is built from TRBV19 and TRBJ2-3, with 7 bases matching TRBD1. The CDR3 spans 15 residues. After removal of 5 bases from V and 4 bases from J, the junction contained 9 bases not matched to a gene. Germline CDR1 reads LNHDA; CDR2 reads SQIVND (reference sequence). CDR3 in amino acids: CASSSGSTGADTQYF. The CDR3 DNA reads as TGTGCCAGTAGTTCAGGGTCTACAGGGGCAGATACGCAGTATTTT.

The chain uses TRBV30 and TRBJ1-2; the match to TRBD1 covers 8 bases. The CDR3 length is 14 residues. Germline V lookup: CDR1 GTSNPN, CDR2 SVGIG (reference sequence). The junction had 8 bases not matched to a gene; V was cut back by 0 bases and J by 8 bases. The CDR3: CAWSVRRTGQGYTF. DNA of the CDR3: TGTGCCTGGAGTGTACGACGGACAGGGCAGGGCTACACCTTC.

The chain combines TRBV7-9 with TRBJ1-6; no definite D call. With 2 bases removed from V and 6 bases from J, the gap between germline ends came to 11 bases. The CDR3 totals 15 residues. Germline loops: CDR1 SEHNR, CDR2 FQNEAQ (reference sequence). The CDR3 loop reads CASSLLIQSNSPLHF. CDR3 bases: TGTGCCAGCAGCTTATTGATACAGAGTAATTCACCCCTCCACTTT.

This chain links TRBV2 with TRBJ2-1; D may be TRBD2 (6 bases). Germline values: CDR1 SNHLY, CDR2 FYNNEI. V dropped 3 bases and J dropped 0 bases, with 18 bases sitting between them. This CDR3 comprises 18 residues. The CDR3 protein is CASSDLNYSGSSYNEQFF. The CDR3 bases are TGTGCCAGCAGTGACTTAAATTATAGCGGCAGCTCCTACAATGAGCAGTTCTTC.

V is TRBV4-1 and J is TRBJ1-2; possibly TRBD1 for D (5 bases). Trimming stripped 1 base from V and 2 bases from J, with 14 bases between. The CDR3 is 16 amino acids. CDR1 MGHRA and CDR2 YSYEKL come from the germline V gene. In nucleotides, the CDR3 is TGCGCCAGCAGCCAAGTTCAGGGCAGCGACAACTATGGCTACACCTTC. Translation gives CASSQVQGSDNYGYTF.

The rearrangement joins TRBV5-8 to TRBJ2-2; D not resolved. This CDR3 spans 15 amino acids. CDR1 and CDR2 (germline): SGHTS, YDEGEE. The V gene lost 0 bases and the J gene lost 1 base, with 7 bases spanning the gap. The CDR3 DNA follows: TGTGCCAGCAGCTTGGGGAGACTGAACACCGGGGAGCTGTTTTTT. Translated, it gives CASSLGRLNTGELFF.

The chain employs TRBV9 and TRBJ2-7; D is possibly TRBD1 (6 bases). The germline V gene encodes CDR1 SGDLS and CDR2 YYNGEE. This CDR3 has 13 amino acids. Trimming pared 3 bases from V and 1 base from J, leaving 8 bases between. The CDR3 DNA reads TGTGCCAGCAGCGCGGACAGTTCCTACGAGCAGTACTTC. As protein: CASSADSSYEQYF.

The genes are TRBV9 and TRBJ2-3, with 10 bases lining up with TRBD2. V lost 4 bases, J lost 4 bases, and 9 bases stayed unmatched. From germline, CDR1 is SGDLS and CDR2 YYNGEE. This CDR3 is 16 amino acids long. The CDR3 loop is CASSSSGSRGADTQYF. In DNA, the CDR3 is TGTGCCAGCAGCTCTAGCGGGAGTCGGGGAGCAGATACGCAGTATTTT.

This clone was observed once. The chain uses TRBV6-6 and TRBJ2-7; D perhaps matches TRBD1 (6 bases). CDR3 length equals 13 residues. The ends were cut back, 7 bases at V and 3 bases at J, with 13 bases in the middle. In germline, CDR1 is MNHNY, CDR2 SVGAGI (reference sequence). Here the CDR3 reads CASTPGQLYEQYF. CDR3 sequence (DNA): TGTGCCAGCACCCCGGGACAACTCTACGAGCAGTACTTC.

The rearrangement uses TRBV5-4 and TRBJ2-1; a possible D gene is TRBD2 (6 bases). The germline CDR1 and CDR2 sequences are SGHNT and YYREEE (reference sequence). The germline V and J ends were trimmed by 0 bases and 6 bases, with 13 bases remaining between them. This CDR3 region has 15 residues. The CDR3: CASSLVGTGSNEQFF. CDR3 DNA: TGTGCCAGCAGCTTGGTGGGGACTGGCTCCAATGAGCAGTTCTTC.

This chain uses TRBV5-1 with TRBJ1-1; D gene unclear. Germline CDR1 and CDR2: SGHRS and YFSETQ. Trimming pared 7 bases from V and 4 bases from J, leaving 11 bases between. This CDR3 has 12 amino acids. The CDR3 is CASAGKGTEAFF. The CDR3 nucleotides are TGCGCCAGCGCCGGGAAGGGCACTGAAGCTTTCTTT.

V and J are TRBV28 and TRBJ1-2; D might be TRBD1 (6 bases). V was clipped by 2 bases and J by 5 bases, with 9 bases between them. CDR3 length equals 13 residues. Per the germline V gene, CDR1 is MDHEN and CDR2 is SYDVKM. CDR3 DNA sequence: TGTGCCAGCAGTTTAGGGGGCCCATATGGCTACACCTTC. This sequence encodes CASSLGGPYGYTF.

V and J are TRBV2 and TRBJ2-1, with a tentative D call TRBD2 (6 bases). Trimming left V 6 bases short and J 8 bases short, with 17 bases between. Germline V gives CDR1 SNHLY, CDR2 FYNNEI. The CDR3 is 14 amino acids. CDR3 DNA sequence: TGTGCCAGCAGGGGACTGACTAGGAGGCATGAGCAGTTCTTC. This translates into CASRGLTRRHEQFF. Full variable domain (rest looked up from reference TRBV2 and TRBJ2-1): EPEVTQTPSHQVTQMGQEVILRCVPISNHLYFYWYRQILGQKVEFLVSFYNNEISEKSEIFDDQFSVERPDGSNFTLKIRSTKLEDSAMYFCASRGLTRRHEQFFGPGTRLTVL.

This clone was picked up a small number of times. CDR3 sequence (DNA): TGTGCCAGCAGCACCCGGACTAGCGGGTTCTACGAGCAGTACTTC. It codes for CASSTRTSGFYEQYF. The chain has TRBV5-4 and TRBJ2-7; the match to TRBD2 covers 11 bases. This CDR3 comprises 15 residues. Trimming at V came to 4 bases and at J to 3 bases, leaving 6 bases not matched to a gene. CDR1 is SGHNT and CDR2 is YYREEE in the germline V gene (reference sequence).

The chain carries TRBV11-1 and TRBJ2-3; 9 nucleotides agree with TRBD1. CDR3 size: 13 residues. The V gene end was trimmed by 11 bases and the J gene end by 4 bases; junction bases not matched to a gene: 7. Germline loops: CDR1 SGHAT, CDR2 FQDESV (reference sequence). CDR3 in amino acids: CAGLGQGSDTQYF. The CDR3 nucleotides are TGTGCCGGACTCGGACAGGGGTCAGATACGCAGTATTTT.